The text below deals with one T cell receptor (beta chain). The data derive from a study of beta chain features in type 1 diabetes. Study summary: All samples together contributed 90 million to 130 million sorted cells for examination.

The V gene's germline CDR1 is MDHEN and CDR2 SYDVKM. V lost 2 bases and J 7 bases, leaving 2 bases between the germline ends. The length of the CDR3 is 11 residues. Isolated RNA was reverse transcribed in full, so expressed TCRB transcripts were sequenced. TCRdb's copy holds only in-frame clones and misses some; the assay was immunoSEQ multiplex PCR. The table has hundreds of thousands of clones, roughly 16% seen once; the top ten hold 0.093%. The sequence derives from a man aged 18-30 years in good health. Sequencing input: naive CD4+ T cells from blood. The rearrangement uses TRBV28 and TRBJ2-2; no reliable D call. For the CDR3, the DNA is TGTGCCAGCAGTTTAATCGGGGAGCTGTTTTTT. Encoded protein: CASSLIGELFF.